These 21 T cell receptor beta chains share one sample of origin, sequenced in a study of blood T cell repertoires in COVID-19. Data came from immunoSEQ multiplex PCR; TCRdb stores just in-frame clones and leaves some out. Of about 160,000 clones in the sample, over 75% are singletons; the top ten hold around 9.9%. Sequences were obtained from peripheral blood. The receptors stem from a human donor in a cohort sampled during active COVID-19.

This clone was seen only once. The rearrangement joins TRBV2 to TRBJ2-1; no clear D. The V end lost 3 bases, the J end lost 9 bases, and 12 bases lay between the germline ends. The CDR3 sequence is 13 residues long. From germline, CDR1 is SNHLY and CDR2 FYNNEI. CDR3 sequence reads: CASSEEALGEQFF. CDR3 coding DNA: TGTGCCAGCAGTGAGGAAGCGCTGGGTGAGCAGTTCTTC.

The rearrangement links TRBV2 to TRBJ1-6, with TRBD1 identical over 7 bases. The germline CDR1 and CDR2 sequences are SNHLY and FYNNEI. Germline trimming cut 2 bases from V and 8 bases from J; bases unmatched to any gene: 9. The CDR3 is 16 amino acids. CDR3: CASSERGGRFHSPLHF. The CDR3, as DNA: TGTGCCAGCAGTGAACGAGGGGGCCGATTTCATTCACCCCTCCACTTT.

The chain is built from TRBV7-3 and TRBJ2-7; 11 positions agree with TRBD1. Germline V gives CDR1 SGHTA, CDR2 FQGTGA. With V trimmed by 2 bases and J by 6 bases, 0 bases remained unmatched. The CDR3 sequence is 13 residues long. The CDR3 loop is CASSLGTGGEQYF. The DNA of the CDR3 is TGTGCCAGCAGCTTAGGGACAGGGGGCGAGCAGTACTTC.

The chain joins TRBV7-2 to TRBJ2-7; D perhaps matches TRBD2 (6 bases). The V gene's germline CDR1 is SGHTA and CDR2 FQGNSA. The CDR3 contains 15 residues. The germline V and J ends were trimmed by 5 bases and 2 bases, with 16 bases remaining between them. The CDR3 bases are TGTGCCAGCAGCAAAGGGGCGGGACTCACCTACGAGCAGTACTTC. Translating it yields CASSKGAGLTYEQYF.

V and J are TRBV29-1 and TRBJ2-3, with 15 bases identical to TRBD2. V gave up 7 bases and J gave up 6 bases; unmatched junction bases: 8. CDR3 length: 15 amino acids. Germline V gene data show CDR1 as SQVTM and CDR2 as ANQGSEA. CDR3: CSALGLAGGPDTQYF. CDR3 DNA sequence: TGCAGCGCCCTCGGACTAGCGGGAGGGCCCGATACGCAGTATTTT.

This rearrangement joins TRBV5-1 to TRBJ1-4; 10 bases are a match to TRBD1. The germline V gene has CDR1 SGHRS and CDR2 YFSETQ. The CDR3 runs 16 residues. V was pared by 4 bases and J by 6 bases, with 9 bases of the junction left unmatched. The chain's CDR3 is CASSPGTGVGDEKLFF. The CDR3 DNA is TGCGCCAGCAGCCCCGGGACAGGGGTTGGGGATGAAAAACTGTTTTTT.

V is TRBV19 and J is TRBJ1-1; a possible D gene is TRBD1 (5 bases). The CDR3 loop spans 15 amino acids. CDR1 is LNHDA and CDR2 is SQIVND in the germline V gene (reference sequence). Trimming left V 4 bases short and J 1 base short, with 13 bases between. The CDR3 coding sequence is TGTGCCAGTAGTACTACCGGACATCAGAACACTGAAGCTTTCTTT. Translating it yields CASSTTGHQNTEAFF.

The chain links TRBV7-9 to TRBJ2-3, with 8 bases aligning to TRBD2. V was pared by 4 bases and J by 1 base, with 4 bases of the junction left unmatched. The CDR3 spans 15 residues. CDR1 SEHNR and CDR2 FQNEAQ come from the germline V gene (reference sequence). The CDR3 loop is CASSSRAGGTDTQYF. The CDR3 DNA reads as TGTGCCAGCAGCTCCAGAGCGGGGGGCACAGATACGCAGTATTTT.

The J gene is TRBJ1-4, the V gene TRBV19, with D unclear. V was shortened by 4 bases and J by 0 bases, with 9 bases between the two germline ends. The germline CDR1 and CDR2 sequences are LNHDA and SQIVND (reference sequence). CDR3 length: 15 amino acids. This CDR3 is CASSTGRTTNEKLFF. The CDR3 DNA follows: TGTGCCAGTAGTACTGGGAGGACAACTAATGAAAAACTGTTTTTT.

The chain uses TRBV25-1 and TRBJ1-5; no clear D. Germline V gives CDR1 MGHDK, CDR2 SYGVNS. Trimming stripped 4 bases from V and 7 bases from J, with 14 bases between. This CDR3 spans 14 amino acids. The CDR3 reads CASSGAGPGQPQHF. The CDR3 region has the DNA TGTGCCAGCAGTGGGGCAGGCCCTGGCCAGCCCCAGCATTTT.

J is TRBJ2-2 and V is TRBV18, with 8 positions matching TRBD1. Germline V gene lookup returns CDR1 KGHSH and CDR2 LQKENI. The CDR3 sequence is 16 residues long. The ends lost 2 bases at V and 4 bases at J; junction bases unmatched: 6. The CDR3 DNA sequence: TGTGCCAGCTCACCATTTGGACAGGGCAGCACCGGGGAGCTGTTTTTT. Protein product: CASSPFGQGSTGELFF.

This chain connects TRBV6-2 or TRBV6-3 to TRBJ2-1; 9 nucleotides match TRBD1. This CDR3 contains 15 residues. Germline lookup yields CDR1 MNHEY and CDR2 SVGEGT. Unmatched junction bases numbered 6, after V lost 5 bases and J lost 4 bases. For the CDR3, the DNA is TGTGCCAGCAGTACCGGGACAGGGTGGTACAATGAGCAGTTCTTC. It specifies CASSTGTGWYNEQFF.

The chain is built from TRBV7-3 and TRBJ2-1; no reliable D call. Trimming stripped 4 bases from V and 2 bases from J, with 12 bases between. Germline V lookup: CDR1 SGHTA, CDR2 FQGTGA. This CDR3 is 15 amino acids long. The CDR3 DNA sequence: TGTGCCAGCAGCTACGACCGCGGCCCCTACAATGAGCAGTTCTTC. It encodes CASSYDRGPYNEQFF.

This chain uses TRBV6-6 with TRBJ1-1, with D uncertain. There are 11 residues in the CDR3. Trimming took off 4 bases at V and 8 bases at J, with 8 bases between the two ends. Per germline, CDR1 MNHNY and CDR2 SVGAGI (reference sequence). In nucleotides, the CDR3 is TGTGCCAGCAGTTCAGCAGGCGAAGCTTTCTTT. Encoded protein: CASSSAGEAFF.

The chain couples TRBV5-5 to TRBJ1-1, with TRBD1 as a possible D gene (5 bases). V gave up 1 base and J gave up 1 base, with 11 bases separating them. CDR3 length equals 15 residues. CDR1 SGHKS and CDR2 YYEKEE come from the germline V gene (reference sequence). As DNA, the CDR3 is TGTGCCAGCAGCTTGTTTGGACAACAGAACACTGAAGCTTTCTTT. Its translation is CASSLFGQQNTEAFF.

The chain employs TRBV5-4 and TRBJ1-2; D possibly corresponds to TRBD1 (6 bases). Germline CDR1 SGHNT, CDR2 YYREEE (reference sequence). Trimming took off 2 bases at V and 4 bases at J, with 15 bases between the two ends. The CDR3 sequence is 15 residues long. CDR3 region: CASSLQDRASYGYTF. CDR3 DNA: TGTGCCAGCAGCTTACAGGACAGAGCCTCCTATGGCTACACCTTC.

This chain links TRBV27 with TRBJ2-5; no clear D gene. Trimming took 5 bases from V and 3 from J, leaving 10 bases between them. Germline CDR1 and CDR2: MNHEY and SMNVEV (reference sequence). The CDR3 covers 13 residues. The CDR3 here is CASSKRTKETQYF. In DNA, the CDR3 is TGTGCCAGCAGTAAGCGAACTAAAGAGACCCAGTACTTC.

The CDR3 DNA reads TGTGCCAGCAGCTTAGGGGAGAACACCGGGGAGCTGTTTTTT. Its translation is CASSLGENTGELFF. This chain joins TRBV5-4 and TRBJ2-2; D is perhaps TRBD1 (5 bases). V lost 2 bases, J lost 1 base, and 6 bases lay in between. This CDR3 has 14 residues. CDR1 SGHNT and CDR2 YYREEE come from the germline V gene (reference sequence).

The CDR3 sequence: CASSSRQDGYTF. The CDR3 region has the DNA TGTGCCAGCAGTTCCCGACAGGATGGCTACACCTTC. The chain couples TRBV6-2 or TRBV6-3 to TRBJ1-2; weak D call: TRBD1 (6 bases). The CDR3 sequence is 12 residues long. CDR1 and CDR2 from the germline V gene are MNHEY and SVGEGT. Trimming stripped 4 bases from V and 6 bases from J, with 9 bases between.

V and J are TRBV5-4 and TRBJ2-1; the match to TRBD2 covers 8 bases. This CDR3 spans 14 amino acids. V lost 2 bases and J lost 9; bases outside the gene matches: 7. The germline V gene encodes CDR1 SGHNT and CDR2 YYREEE (reference sequence). Written as DNA, the CDR3 is TGTGCCAGCAGCTTACCGGGACTAGTAGTTGAGCAGTTCTTC. Residues: CASSLPGLVVEQFF.

V and J are TRBV4-1 and TRBJ1-5, with 7 bases lining up with TRBD1. CDR1 and CDR2 from the germline V gene are MGHRA and YSYEKL. The junction had 6 bases not matched to a gene; V was cut back by 4 bases and J by 6 bases. The length of the CDR3 is 14 residues. CDR3 nucleotide sequence: TGCGCCAGCAGCCGGGACAGTGAAGGTCAGCCCCAGCATTTT. Protein: CASSRDSEGQPQHF.